The present T cell receptor beta chain was sequenced within a study of T cell changes during pregnancy in multiple sclerosis. Losses at the gene ends were 7 bases for V and 9 bases for J; bases not matched to a gene: 6. From germline, CDR1 is LNHDA and CDR2 SQIVND (reference sequence). The CDR3 length is 12 residues. Using immunoSEQ multiplex PCR, the repertoire was profiled, and TCRdb retains in-frame clones only, with some absent. Of about 54,000 clones listed, around 92% are singletons. Sequenced material: peripheral blood, taken after pregnancy. The V gene is TRBV19, the J gene TRBJ1-5, with 7 bases identical to TRBD1. The source is a female donor in good health, enrolled as a control in a pregnancy study. For the CDR3, the DNA is TGTGCCAGTAACACCCCAGGGGGGCCCCAGCATTTT. Translated: CASNTPGGPQHF.